Only a few counts were recorded for the clone carrying this T cell receptor (beta chain). Its antigen is still unknown. The entry originates in a study of CD8 T cells in ankylosing spondylitis. There are 18 residues in the CDR3. Trimming cost V 0 bases and J 1 base; bases outside gene matches: 10. Germline CDR1 LNHNV, CDR2 YYDKDF (reference sequence). Whole-study findings and limits: Earlier reports found some motif variants in synovial fluid and blood in reactive arthritis. Seemingly characteristic of ankylosing spondylitis blood was a TCR beta motif consisting of several highly homologous variants.

From the 5' RACE reads, TCRdb called clonotypes with MiXCR, one entry per CDR3 protein. The repertoire includes about 300,000 distinct CDR3 sequences, around 21% of them detected once, and roughly 4% sits in the top ten. The genes are TRBV15 and TRBJ2-5, with 8 bases fitting TRBD2. The TCR sequence derives from a female donor with ankylosing spondylitis or in good health (not recorded which). Sequencing was done on a sample of blood, either unsorted or a sorted T cell fraction (not recorded which). The CDR3 here is CATSRDLAGKGFQETQYF. CDR3 coding DNA: TGTGCCACCAGCAGAGATTTAGCGGGGAAGGGGTTCCAAGAGACCCAGTACTTC.